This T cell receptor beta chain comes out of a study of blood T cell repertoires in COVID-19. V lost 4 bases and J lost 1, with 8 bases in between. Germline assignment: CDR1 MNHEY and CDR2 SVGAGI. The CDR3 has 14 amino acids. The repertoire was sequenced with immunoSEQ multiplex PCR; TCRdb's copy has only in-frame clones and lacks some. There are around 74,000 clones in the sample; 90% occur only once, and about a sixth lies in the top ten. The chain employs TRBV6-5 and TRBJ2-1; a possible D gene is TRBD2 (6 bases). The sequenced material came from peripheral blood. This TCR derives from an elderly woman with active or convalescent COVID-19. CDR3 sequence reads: CASSWDSSYNEQFF. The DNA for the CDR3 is TGTGCCAGCAGTTGGGACTCTTCCTACAATGAGCAGTTCTTC.